Listed below are T cell receptor beta chains from one sample, sequenced in a study of shared clonotypes between healthy human individuals. Produced via immunoSEQ multiplex PCR; TCRdb's table is partial and in-frame only. Among hundreds of thousands of clones listed, 92% were seen once. Sequencing was carried out using naive CD8+ T cells sorted from blood. Receptor source: a man aged 30 to 45 in good health. The CDR3 runs from the conserved cysteine through the conserved F or W. A D gene is named only where the DNA matches it firmly. Size tells how often a clone was seen (once, few, many) or the class of an expanded clone, and some rows leave it out.

CDR3: CASTTGTGHNEQFF; DNA: TGTGCCAGCACAACCGGGACAGGGCACAATGAGCAGTTCTTC; D: TRBD1; V: TRBV27; size: -; J: TRBJ2-1
CDR3: CASSSGAGGSTDTQYF; DNA: TGTGCCAGCAGCTCAGGGGCTGGGGGAAGTACAGATACGCAGTATTTT; D: -; V: TRBV7-9; size: -; J: TRBJ2-3
CDR3: CASSPQVREQLFF; DNA: TGTGCCAGCAGCCCCCAAGTCAGGGAGCAACTGTTTTTT; D: -; V: TRBV7-6; size: -; J: TRBJ1-4
CDR3: CASSWGRGSQETQYF; DNA: TGTGCCAGCAGCTGGGGACGCGGGAGCCAAGAGACCCAGTACTTC; D: TRBD2; V: TRBV11-2; size: -; J: TRBJ2-5
CDR3: CSVVPDSRETQYF; DNA: TGCAGCGTTGTCCCCGACTCAAGAGAGACCCAGTACTTC; D: -; V: TRBV29-1; size: -; J: TRBJ2-5
CDR3: CASSAPGRSGDTQYF; DNA: TGTGCCAGCAGCGCCCCGGGGAGGAGCGGGGATACGCAGTATTTT; D: -; V: TRBV9; size: -; J: TRBJ2-3
CDR3: CASSSLADSPQGADYGYTF; DNA: TGTGCCAGCAGTTCCCTCGCAGACTCACCACAGGGGGCCGACTATGGCTACACCTTC; D: TRBD1; V: TRBV28; size: -; J: TRBJ1-2
CDR3: CASSLCGGLCNEQFF; DNA: TGCGCCAGCAGCTTGTGTGGGGGGCTATGCAATGAGCAGTTCTTC; D: -; V: TRBV5-1; size: once; J: TRBJ2-1
CDR3: CASSLGQRGDEQYF; DNA: TGTGCCAGCAGCTTGGGACAGCGAGGGGACGAGCAGTACTTC; D: -; V: TRBV5-4; size: -; J: TRBJ2-7
CDR3: CASSDAYEQYF; DNA: TGTGCCAGCAGCGACGCCTACGAGCAGTACTTC; D: -; V: TRBV7-9; size: -; J: TRBJ2-7
CDR3: CASSGQGDSYEQYF; DNA: TGTGCCAGCAGTGGACAGGGGGACTCCTACGAGCAGTACTTC; D: TRBD1; V: TRBV2; size: -; J: TRBJ2-7
CDR3: CSAKEGVEQYF; DNA: TGCAGCGCCAAAGAGGGAGTCGAGCAGTACTTC; D: -; V: TRBV29-1; size: -; J: TRBJ2-7